This T cell receptor (beta chain) was identified in a study of cytotoxic CD8 clonotypes in ibrutinib-treated CLL. Points from the study as a whole: Under therapy, public clonotypes either contracted or stayed stable, and they were uncommon. Clonality was higher at baseline than in age-matched healthy donors and tracked circulating CD8+ T-cell counts.

The CDR3 length is 13 residues. CDR1 SGHAT and CDR2 FQDESV come from the germline V gene (reference sequence). V lost 6 bases and J lost 4, with 12 bases in between. Genomic DNA (around 2 micrograms) was obtained from cryopreserved PBMCs for construction of TCR beta libraries. Sequencing was designed to attain a depth spanning 1 in 200,000 to 1 in 1 million T cells. Produced via immunoSEQ multiplex PCR; TCRdb's table is partial and in-frame only. This repertoire shows a few hundred thousand clones, about 80% found once; its top ten account for over 5%. In its sample, this clone was seen a few times. The antigen is undetermined.

This sequence joins TRBV11-1 and TRBJ2-5; D is uncertain. The sequences come from PBMCs, collected before ibrutinib treatment. This TCR came from a human donor with chronic lymphocytic leukemia. CDR3 DNA: TGTGCCAGCAGACGCACGGTGGGAGAGACCCAGTACTTC. As protein: CASRRTVGETQYF.